The 15 T cell receptor beta chains below were found in one sample sequenced in a study of technical replicates of blood from four donors. Assay used: immunoSEQ multiplex PCR; TCRdb lists only in-frame clones, some missing. The profile shows tens of thousands of clones, under 95% of them singletons. The specimen sequenced was T cells isolated from PBMCs. All receptors come from a human donor in good health.

V and J are TRBV4-1 and TRBJ2-7; TRBD1 aligns across 8 bases. The junction had 6 bases not matched to a gene; V was cut back by 4 bases and J by 4 bases. The length of the CDR3 is 14 residues. The germline gives CDR1 MGHRA, CDR2 YSYEKL. The CDR3 DNA is TGCGCCAGCAGCCCCCGGACAGGGTGGTACGAGCAGTACTTC. Protein product: CASSPRTGWYEQYF.

The chain is built from TRBV7-2 and TRBJ1-2; a possible D gene is TRBD1 (6 bases). Germline V gene data show CDR1 as SGHTA and CDR2 as FQGNSA. The V and J ends lost 5 bases and 7 bases respectively, with 20 bases between them. The CDR3 has 15 residues. The CDR3 loop is CASSLHVSGTIGYTF. The CDR3 DNA reads as TGTGCCAGCAGCCTCCATGTGTCCGGGACAATTGGCTACACCTTC.

CDR3 region: CASSLAAGGSYEQYF. CDR3 nucleotide sequence: TGTGCCAGCAGCTTAGCTGCGGGGGGATCCTACGAGCAGTACTTC. The J gene is TRBJ2-7, the V gene TRBV7-2, with TRBD2 identical over 8 bases. From germline, CDR1 is SGHTA and CDR2 FQGNSA. V gave up 0 bases and J gave up 1 base; unmatched junction bases: 2. There are 15 residues in the CDR3.

V gene TRBV27 combines with J gene TRBJ2-7, with a possible D match to TRBD1 (6 bases). The V end was cut by 4 bases, the J end by 4 bases, with 14 bases between. This CDR3 has 14 amino acids. In germline, CDR1 is MNHEY, CDR2 SMNVEV (reference sequence). The CDR3: CASSSQNTGYEQYF. In DNA form, the CDR3 reads TGTGCCAGCAGTTCTCAGAACACAGGGTACGAGCAGTACTTC.

The chain couples TRBV6-5 to TRBJ2-5, with D perhaps assigned TRBD1 or TRBD2 (5 bases each). With the DNA end fitting TRBJ2-7 better, the J assignment may be wrong. Germline loops: CDR1 MNHEY, CDR2 SVGAGI. CDR3 length: 11 residues. The CDR3 region has the DNA TGTGCCAGCAGTTGGGGACACGAGCAGTACTTC. It encodes CASSWGHEQYF.

The chain links TRBV4-1 to TRBJ2-1, with TRBD1 matching over 9 bases. Germline lookup yields CDR1 MGHRA and CDR2 YSYEKL. There are 15 residues in the CDR3. Trimming took 5 bases from V and 8 from J; bases not matched to a gene: 10. CDR3 in DNA: TGCGCCAGCAGCGACGGACAGGGGAGGTTCGATGAGCAGTTCTTC. Translated: CASSDGQGRFDEQFF.

The genes are TRBV19 and TRBJ1-2; TRBD1 aligns across 7 bases. Germline assignment: CDR1 LNHDA and CDR2 SQIVND (reference sequence). There are 14 residues in the CDR3. J gave up 5 bases and V 7 bases, and 10 bases lay outside the gene matches. This chain's CDR3 is CASMEWDSQYGYTF. The CDR3 DNA is TGTGCCAGTATGGAATGGGACAGCCAGTATGGCTACACCTTC.

The chain carries TRBV19 and TRBJ1-1; tentative D call: TRBD1 (5 bases). From germline, CDR1 is LNHDA and CDR2 SQIVND (reference sequence). Trimming removed 4 bases from V and 1 base from J, with 13 bases in between. The CDR3 loop spans 15 amino acids. The CDR3 DNA reads as TGTGCCAGTAGTACTGTTTGGGGCCCGAACACTGAAGCTTTCTTT. Amino acids: CASSTVWGPNTEAFF.

The rearrangement joins TRBV30 to TRBJ2-7, with D possibly being TRBD2 (5 bases). This CDR3 spans 17 amino acids. Germline CDR1 is GTSNPN and CDR2 is SVGIG (reference sequence). V dropped 0 bases and J dropped 3 bases, with 21 bases sitting between them. The CDR3 region is CAWSVTPYSGILYEQYF. CDR3 DNA: TGTGCCTGGAGTGTAACCCCGTACTCCGGGATACTCTACGAGCAGTACTTC.

The chain joins TRBV5-4 to TRBJ2-7, with D possibly being TRBD2 (5 bases). The ends were cut back, 3 bases at V and 3 bases at J, with 10 bases in the middle. CDR1 is SGHNT, CDR2 YYREEE, per germline (reference sequence). The CDR3 runs 13 residues. CDR3 protein: CASSSGSRYEQYF. The CDR3 nucleotides read TGTGCCAGCAGCTCGGGGAGCCGCTACGAGCAGTACTTC. Looking up the rest from reference TRBV5-4 and TRBJ2-7 gives the full variable domain: ETGVTQSPTHLIKTRGQQVTLRCSSQSGHNTVSWYQQALGQGPQFIFQYYREEENGRGNFPPRFSGLQFPNYSSELNVNALELDDSALYLCASSSGSRYEQYFGPGTRLTVT.

DNA for the CDR3: TGTGCCAGCAGCCCGGGGACTAACCAAGAGACCCAGTACTTC. Its translation is CASSPGTNQETQYF. The chain uses TRBV11-3 and TRBJ2-5; 7 bases are a match to TRBD2. The CDR3 has 14 amino acids. The trim removed 5 bases at V and 0 bases at J, leaving 3 bases unmatched. Germline V gene data show CDR1 as SGHNT and CDR2 as YENEEA.

The chain couples TRBV28 to TRBJ1-5; weak D call: TRBD1 (6 bases). This CDR3 is 16 amino acids long. Per germline, CDR1 MDHEN and CDR2 SYDVKM. V lost 4 bases and J lost 4, with 17 bases in between. The CDR3 spells CASSSEGDTQNQPQHF. CDR3 nucleotide sequence: TGTGCCAGCAGTTCCGAAGGGGACACCCAAAATCAGCCCCAGCATTTT.

The chain couples TRBV28 to TRBJ1-2; D not certain. Germline loops: CDR1 MDHEN, CDR2 SYDVKM. V lost 4 bases to trimming and J lost 3 bases, with 18 bases between them. This CDR3 spans 16 amino acids. Written as DNA, the CDR3 is TGTGCCAGCAGTTCCGGCGGCATCCCTTCGGACTATGGCTACACCTTC. This gives the protein CASSSGGIPSDYGYTF.

This clone was counted a single time. The chain employs TRBV9 and TRBJ2-1, with TRBD1 matching 9 bases. Looked up from germline, CDR1 is SGDLS and CDR2 is YYNGEE. The CDR3 extends over 15 amino acids. The V segment lost 0 bases and the J segment 6 bases; nucleotides outside the gene matches: 4. The CDR3 sequence: CASSVVGTGLNEQFF. In nucleotides, the CDR3 is TGTGCCAGCAGCGTAGTAGGGACAGGGCTCAATGAGCAGTTCTTC.

In its sample, this clone was seen once. The chain recombines TRBV9 with TRBJ2-6, with D hard to call. The CDR3 is 14 residues long. The germline V and J ends were trimmed by 3 bases and 3 bases, with 7 bases remaining between them. Germline V gene sequence: CDR1 SGDLS, CDR2 YYNGEE. The CDR3 region has the DNA TGTGCCAGCAGCGGTTTCCTTGGGGCCAACGTCCTGACTTTC. Its protein is CASSGFLGANVLTF.